This T cell receptor (beta chain) appears in the sequencing data of a study of blood T cell repertoires in COVID-19. The length of the CDR3 is 12 residues. Trimming shortened V by 1 base and J by 5 bases, and 5 bases separated the two germline ends. CDR1 and CDR2 from the germline V gene are LGHNA and YSLEER. Original processing methods: Counts of nucleated cells, estimated from reference gene primer amplification, were obtained. TCRdb keeps only in-frame clones here, not all; method: immunoSEQ multiplex PCR. V and J calls and clone size come straight from that table; D and trimming were deduced from the DNA. The sample records tens of thousands of clones, around 84% being singletons.

This clonotype was sampled from a man aged 35 to 55 with acute or convalescent COVID-19. The V and J genes are TRBV4-3 and TRBJ1-1; no clear D. The specimen was peripheral blood. The CDR3 DNA follows: TGCGCCAGCAGCCAAGGGCGGACTGAAGCTTTCTTT. This gives the protein CASSQGRTEAFF.